The 30 T cell receptor beta chains listed next were all sequenced from one sample in a study of cytomegalovirus exposure and HLA in healthy donors. The PCR used 60 Vbeta and 13 Jbeta primers. The assay was immunoSEQ multiplex PCR, and TCRdb's table has in-frame clones only and misses some. The sample spans about 120,000 clones; the ten largest clones claim 3.7%. Input material: PBMCs. These TCRs come from a man aged 30-40 years in good health and CMV-seronegative.

The rearrangement joins TRBV6-5 to TRBJ1-1, with 9 bases that match TRBD1. V shed 2 bases, J shed 8 bases, and the junction held 9 bases outside the gene matches. There are 15 residues in the CDR3. Germline V gene data show CDR1 as MNHEY and CDR2 as SVGAGI. The CDR3 sequence: CASSYQHRGRIEAFF. The CDR3 DNA is TGTGCCAGCAGTTACCAACACAGGGGGCGGATCGAAGCTTTCTTT.

The genes are TRBV5-1 and TRBJ2-7; no clear D. CDR1 and CDR2 (germline): SGHRS, YFSETQ. The CDR3 sequence is 14 residues long. The V gene lost 5 bases and the J gene lost 0 bases, with 12 bases spanning the gap. DNA of the CDR3: TGCGCCAGCAGACGTTTACAGAACTCCTACGAGCAGTACTTC. Translation gives CASRRLQNSYEQYF. The full variable domain, its missing parts supplied by reference TRBV5-1 and TRBJ2-7, is KAGVTQTPRYLIKTRGQQVTLSCSPISGHRSVSWYQQTPGQGLQFLFEYFSETQRNKGNFPGRFSGRQFSNSRSEMNVSTLELGDSALYLCASRRLQNSYEQYFGPGTRLTVT.

J is TRBJ2-7 and V is TRBV6-5; tentative D call: TRBD2 (6 bases). Germline V lookup: CDR1 MNHEY, CDR2 SVGAGI. The CDR3 covers 11 residues. V lost 4 bases, J lost 7 bases, and 8 bases lay in between. For the CDR3, the DNA is TGTGCCAGCAGTTTCGGAGGGGAGCAGTACTTC. Translation: CASSFGGEQYF.

The chain couples TRBV9 to TRBJ2-7; 11 positions match TRBD1. CDR3 length: 16 amino acids. V shed 3 bases, J shed 4 bases, and the junction held 9 bases outside the gene matches. Germline values: CDR1 SGDLS, CDR2 YYNGEE. The DNA for the CDR3 is TGTGCCAGCAGCGCAGGAGGACAGGGGGCAATGTACGAGCAGTACTTC. It is translated as CASSAGGQGAMYEQYF.

The genes are TRBV5-1 and TRBJ1-4; tentative D call: TRBD1 (6 bases). Trimming took off 2 bases at V and 8 bases at J, with 16 bases between the two ends. Germline values: CDR1 SGHRS, CDR2 YFSETQ. This CDR3 is 15 amino acids long. CDR3 residues: CASSLTGSQGEKLFF. In DNA form, the CDR3 reads TGCGCCAGCAGCTTAACAGGGTCTCAAGGGGAAAAACTGTTTTTT.

The genes are TRBV10-1 and TRBJ2-1; 11 nucleotides align to TRBD2. The CDR3 is made up of 19 amino acids. Losses at the gene ends were 4 bases for V and 6 bases for J; bases not matched to a gene: 17. CDR1 is WNHNN, CDR2 SYGVQD, per germline (reference sequence). The CDR3 DNA reads TGCGCCAGCAGTGCAATCCTTCTAGCGGGGGGCCCGCTTTCCAATGAGCAGTTCTTC. This codes for CASSAILLAGGPLSNEQFF.

This chain joins TRBV11-3 and TRBJ1-1, with unresolved D. V was shortened by 1 base and J by 0 bases, with 9 bases between the two germline ends. Looked up from germline, CDR1 is SGHNT and CDR2 is YENEEA. The CDR3 sequence is 15 residues long. CDR3 coding DNA: TGTGCCAGCAGCTTAGGCAAAGGAGTGAACACTGAAGCTTTCTTT. Its protein product is CASSLGKGVNTEAFF.

The J gene is TRBJ1-2, the V gene TRBV28; a possible D gene is TRBD1 (6 bases). V was shortened by 5 bases and J by 12 bases, with 19 bases between the two germline ends. CDR1 MDHEN and CDR2 SYDVKM come from the germline V gene. This CDR3 has 13 residues. The CDR3 DNA sequence: TGTGCCAGCAGTGCTGGACAGATAGTTCAGAACACCTTC. The encoded protein is CASSAGQIVQNTF.

V and J are TRBV19 and TRBJ1-6; weak D call: TRBD1 (5 bases). CDR1 and CDR2 from the germline V gene are LNHDA and SQIVND (reference sequence). The CDR3 runs 22 residues. V lost 0 bases and J lost 0, with 24 bases in between. This chain's CDR3 is CASSIDGYPGGASDSYNSPLHF. CDR3 sequence (DNA): TGTGCCAGTAGTATAGACGGTTACCCGGGGGGAGCTTCCGACTCCTATAATTCACCCCTCCACTTT.

The CDR3 region has the DNA TGTGCCAGCAGCCCCCTCGGGACAGGGGGTCAGCCCCAGCATTTT. Its protein is CASSPLGTGGQPQHF. This rearrangement joins TRBV7-9 to TRBJ1-5; 11 positions match TRBD1. The trim removed 5 bases at V and 6 bases at J, leaving 6 bases unmatched. The germline V gene has CDR1 SEHNR and CDR2 FQNEAQ (reference sequence). The CDR3 contains 15 residues.

The chain employs TRBV2 and TRBJ1-1, with D possibly TRBD1 on 6 matching bases. In germline, CDR1 is SNHLY, CDR2 FYNNEI. Trimming shortened V by 6 bases and J by 4 bases, and 15 bases separated the two germline ends. This CDR3 spans 14 amino acids. The chain's CDR3 is CASRDRGDGTEAFF. Written as DNA, the CDR3 is TGTGCCAGCAGGGACAGAGGGGATGGCACTGAAGCTTTCTTT.

The CDR3 bases are TGTGCCTGGAGCTCCCGGGGAACCGGGGAGCTGTTTTTT. Its protein product is CAWSSRGTGELFF. The chain employs TRBV30 and TRBJ2-2; D may be TRBD2 (5 bases). The germline V and J ends were trimmed by 3 bases and 5 bases, with 10 bases remaining between them. CDR1 and CDR2 from the germline V gene are GTSNPN and SVGIG (reference sequence). This CDR3 comprises 13 residues. Supplemented by reference TRBV30 and TRBJ2-2, the full variable domain reads SQTIHQWPATLVQPVGSPLSLECTVEGTSNPNLYWYRQAAGRGLQLLFYSVGIGQISSEVPQNLSASRPQDRQFILSSKKLLLSDSGFYLCAWSSRGTGELFFGEGSRLTVL.

The V gene is TRBV6-1, the J gene TRBJ1-6; D is uncertain. Germline V gene lookup returns CDR1 MNHNS and CDR2 SASEGT. V was clipped by 2 bases and J by 12 bases, with 8 bases between them. CDR3 size: 12 residues. CDR3: CASSEWEGPLHF. In DNA, the CDR3 is TGTGCCAGCAGTGAATGGGAGGGACCCCTCCACTTT.

J is TRBJ2-5 and V is TRBV11-2; D might be TRBD1 (6 bases). The germline V and J ends were trimmed by 4 bases and 2 bases, with 14 bases remaining between them. CDR3 length: 15 amino acids. CDR1 SGHAT and CDR2 FQNNGV come from the germline V gene. The DNA for the CDR3 is TGTGCCAGCAGCTCCCTAGGACAGATACAAGAGACCCAGTACTTC. Protein product: CASSSLGQIQETQYF. The full variable domain, in which reference TRBV11-2 and TRBJ2-5 provide the parts outside the CDR3, is EAGVAQSPRYKIIEKRQSVAFWCNPISGHATLYWYQQILGQGPKLLIQFQNNGVVDDSQLPKDRFSAERLKGVDSTLKIQPAKLEDSAVYLCASSSLGQIQETQYFGPGTRLLVL.

The chain combines TRBV6-6 with TRBJ2-7, with D unresolved. There are 12 residues in the CDR3. Per the germline V gene, CDR1 is MNHNY and CDR2 is SVGAGI (reference sequence). Trimming took off 4 bases at V and 0 bases at J, with 4 bases between the two ends. The CDR3 DNA follows: TGTGCCAGCAGTTCGAGCTCCTACGAGCAGTACTTC. The encoded protein is CASSSSSYEQYF.

J is TRBJ2-7 and V is TRBV6-4; 10 positions match TRBD1. CDR1 and CDR2 from the germline V gene are MRHNA and SNTAGT. The CDR3 runs 14 residues. The V segment lost 6 bases and the J segment 5 bases; nucleotides outside the gene matches: 7. This CDR3 is CASRTGGAGDEQYF. DNA of the CDR3: TGTGCCAGCAGGACAGGGGGCGCAGGGGACGAGCAGTACTTC.

The J gene is TRBJ2-1, the V gene TRBV19, with D hard to call. V shed 5 bases and J shed 8 bases, with 16 bases lying between them. CDR1 is LNHDA, CDR2 SQIVND, per germline (reference sequence). The CDR3 spans 14 residues. CDR3 protein: CASSPTALGDEQFF. DNA of the CDR3: TGTGCCAGTAGTCCGACCGCTCTAGGTGATGAGCAGTTCTTC.

Comment on this clone: One end of the junction fails to match germline, which may point to a read error. The V and J genes are TRBV5-1 and TRBJ2-1, with 10 bases that match TRBD2. The CDR3 has 15 residues. Germline CDR1 is SGHRS and CDR2 is YFSETQ. DNA of the CDR3: TGCGCCAGCAGCTTGGTTAGCGGGGGGTACAGTGAGCAGTTCTTC. Protein sequence: CASSLVSGGYSEQFF.

The rearrangement links TRBV7-2 to TRBJ1-1; no reliable D call. The germline V and J ends were trimmed by 4 bases and 8 bases, with 17 bases remaining between them. This CDR3 is 14 amino acids long. Germline CDR1 reads SGHTA; CDR2 reads FQGNSA. The CDR3 DNA reads as TGTGCCAGCAGCTCCGGGTCAGCAAGGTACGAAGCTTTCTTT. This gives the protein CASSSGSARYEAFF.

V gene TRBV7-3 combines with J gene TRBJ2-3; TRBD2 matches at 8 bases. V dropped 5 bases and J dropped 9; count of bases not matched to a gene: 16. CDR3 length: 16 residues. Per the germline V gene, CDR1 is SGHTA and CDR2 is FQGTGA. The CDR3: CASSVGSGGHLGTQYF. In nucleotides, the CDR3 is TGTGCCAGCAGCGTAGGGAGCGGGGGCCACCTGGGGACGCAGTATTTT.

Here the CDR3 DNA reads TGCGCCAGCAGCCAAGAAGCTTTGCAGCCCCAGCATTTT. Translated, it gives CASSQEALQPQHF. V is TRBV4-1 and J is TRBJ1-5; D remains unclear. V dropped 0 bases and J dropped 7 bases, with 7 bases sitting between them. This CDR3 contains 13 residues. Germline CDR1 and CDR2: MGHRA and YSYEKL.

V usage is TRBV5-1 and J usage is TRBJ2-2, with 7 positions matching TRBD1. Unmatched junction bases numbered 3, after V lost 2 bases and J lost 5 bases. The germline V gene encodes CDR1 SGHRS and CDR2 YFSETQ. This CDR3 is built from 14 residues. In DNA, the CDR3 is TGCGCCAGCAGCTTTAGACAGGGAACCGGGGAGCTGTTTTTT. Its translation: CASSFRQGTGELFF.

This sequence joins TRBV7-3 and TRBJ2-1; 8 nucleotides match TRBD1. Germline V lookup: CDR1 SGHTA, CDR2 FQGTGA. Trimming cost V 3 bases and J 0 bases; bases outside gene matches: 7. This CDR3 spans 17 amino acids. CDR3 residues: CASSFGTGGGSYNEQFF. CDR3 in DNA: TGTGCCAGCAGCTTTGGGACAGGCGGCGGCTCCTACAATGAGCAGTTCTTC.

This chain connects TRBV19 to TRBJ2-5, with D perhaps matching TRBD1 (6 bases). The J call is in doubt because the DNA end fits TRBJ2-7 better. The CDR3 consists of 14 residues. The germline V gene encodes CDR1 LNHDA and CDR2 SQIVND (reference sequence). The CDR3 nucleotides are TGTGCCAGTCGTCAGGGGTTAACCTCCTACGAGCAGTACTTC. Its translation: CASRQGLTSYEQYF.

The chain employs TRBV5-1 and TRBJ2-7; 11 nucleotides match TRBD2. After removal of 6 bases from V and 3 bases from J, the junction contained 8 bases not matched to a gene. The CDR3 consists of 15 residues. CDR1 and CDR2 (germline): SGHRS, YFSETQ. CDR3 loop: CASKNATSGGYEQYF. The CDR3 DNA reads TGCGCCAGCAAAAACGCAACTAGCGGGGGCTACGAGCAGTACTTC.

The chain joins TRBV30 to TRBJ1-5, with a weak D call TRBD1 (6 bases). The germline CDR1 and CDR2 sequences are GTSNPN and SVGIG (reference sequence). There are 14 residues in the CDR3. V lost 2 bases to trimming and J lost 2 bases, with 10 bases between them. In DNA, the CDR3 is TGTGCCTGGAGTCGGGGGGCTGGCAATCAGCCCCAGCATTTT. Residues: CAWSRGAGNQPQHF.

The gene calls are TRBV18 and TRBJ2-5; tentative D call: TRBD2 (5 bases). With 2 bases removed from V and 2 bases from J, the gap between germline ends came to 12 bases. The CDR3 runs to 15 residues. Germline loops: CDR1 KGHSH, CDR2 LQKENI. The CDR3 nucleotides read TGTGCCAGCTCACCATTCGGAGGTCGACAAGAGACCCAGTACTTC. Its translation is CASSPFGGRQETQYF.

The rearrangement links TRBV18 to TRBJ2-2, with 11 nucleotides matching TRBD1. Germline CDR1 is KGHSH and CDR2 is LQKENI. The V and J ends lost 6 bases and 4 bases, in that order; junction bases with no gene match: 7. The CDR3 consists of 16 residues. CDR3 in amino acids: CASSIPGTGGTGELFF. In nucleotides, the CDR3 is TGTGCCAGCTCGATCCCCGGGACAGGGGGCACCGGGGAGCTGTTTTTT.

This chain uses TRBV4-1 with TRBJ1-2, with TRBD1 matching 8 bases. The CDR3 has 15 amino acids. The junction had 7 bases not matched to a gene; V was cut back by 0 bases and J by 7 bases. Germline loops: CDR1 MGHRA, CDR2 YSYEKL. The CDR3 DNA reads TGCGCCAGCAGCCAAGATTGGGGACAGGAAGGTGGCTACACCTTC. Protein: CASSQDWGQEGGYTF.

This chain uses TRBV14 with TRBJ1-2; no reliable D call. The germline V and J ends were trimmed by 1 base and 5 bases, with 5 bases remaining between them. This CDR3 has 12 amino acids. Germline V gene data show CDR1 as SGHDN and CDR2 as FVKESK. CDR3 protein: CASSQGRYGYTF. The CDR3 nucleotides read TGTGCCAGCAGCCAAGGGAGGTATGGCTACACCTTC. The whole variable domain, remainder taken from reference TRBV14 and TRBJ1-2, is EAGVTQFPSHSVIEKGQTVTLRCDPISGHDNLYWYRRVMGKEIKFLLHFVKESKQDESGMPNNRFLAERTGGTYSTLKVQPAELEDSGVYFCASSQGRYGYTFGSGTRLTVV.